This note documents a single T cell receptor (beta chain) sequence. The antigen is undetermined. CDR3 length equals 14 residues. V was clipped by 7 bases and J by 0 bases, with 13 bases between them. The germline V gene has CDR1 SNHLY and CDR2 FYNNEI. These data are taken from a study of identical twins. Findings and limits, study-wide: Zero-insertion analyses could be partly confounded by invariant MAIT and iNKT cells.

With template switching, a universal primer site was added, and the cDNA carried unique molecular identifiers. TCRdb passed the 5' RACE reads through MiXCR, listing each CDR3 protein once. The table lists around 200,000 distinct CDR3 sequences, approximately 9% of them singletons. There were only healthy Caucasians among the donors. This receptor was taken from a young woman in good health. The chain carries TRBV2 and TRBJ2-7; D is possibly TRBD1 (6 bases). Sequencing was performed on memory (CD45RO+) T cells sorted from blood. The CDR3 region has the DNA TGTGCCAGCAAGGACGACAGGTTCTCCTACGAGCAGTACTTC. This sequence encodes CASKDDRFSYEQYF.